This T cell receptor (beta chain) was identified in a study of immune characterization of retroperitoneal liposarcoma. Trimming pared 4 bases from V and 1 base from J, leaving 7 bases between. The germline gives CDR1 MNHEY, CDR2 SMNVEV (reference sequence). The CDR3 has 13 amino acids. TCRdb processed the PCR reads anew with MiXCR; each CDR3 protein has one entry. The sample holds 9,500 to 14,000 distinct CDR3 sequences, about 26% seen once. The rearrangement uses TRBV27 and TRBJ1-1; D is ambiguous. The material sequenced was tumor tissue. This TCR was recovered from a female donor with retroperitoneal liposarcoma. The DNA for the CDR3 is TGTGCCAGCAGTTCTCAGAAGAACACTGAAGCTTTCTTT. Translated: CASSSQKNTEAFF.